Listed below are T cell receptor beta chains from one sample, sequenced in a study of regulatory T cells in long-lasting Graves disease. TCRdb passed the multiplex PCR reads through MiXCR, listing each CDR3 protein once. The profile shows about 460,000 distinct CDR3 sequences, about 20% of them singletons. Sequenced here: peripheral blood mononuclear cells (PBMCs), sampled when the disease was refractory, from a patient treated with antithyroid drugs. These receptors were taken from a female donor with Graves disease. Each CDR3 is given without its conserved first and last residue. The D gene is left open where the match is weak.

TRBV20-1	.	TRBJ1-3	SARDGGNTIY
TRBV7-3	.	TRBJ1-5	ASSLNSGYNQPQH
TRBV29-1	TRBD2	TRBJ2-7	SVAAGDEQY
TRBV28	TRBD1	TRBJ1-4	ASSSSGQANEKLF
TRBV29-1	TRBD1	TRBJ2-7	SVEDRGQGLYEQY
TRBV7-3	.	TRBJ2-2	ASSPTATGELF
TRBV6-1	.	TRBJ1-1	ASSRDPKSFEAF
TRBV6-1	.	TRBJ1-5	ASAKGGISQPQH
TRBV5-6	.	TRBJ1-1	ASSTGSTEAF
TRBV6-1	.	TRBJ1-1	ASIPAWANTEAF
TRBV6-1	.	TRBJ2-4	ASTPRTGDIQY
TRBV7-2	.	TRBJ1-1	ASSYIRQVVNTEAF
TRBV6-1	TRBD1	TRBJ1-1	ASSWDRVMNTEAF
TRBV11-1	.	TRBJ2-7	ASSLKEVGYSDEQY
TRBV12-3/TRBV12-4	.	TRBJ2-7	ASSLGDGYYEQY
TRBV6-1	.	TRBJ1-4	ASGPPGGEREKLF
TRBV2	.	TRBJ2-5	ARGVGETQY
TRBV19	TRBD2	TRBJ2-7	ASSPAGGPTYEQY
TRBV11-2	.	TRBJ2-7	ASSLFRAAYEQY
TRBV3-1	.	TRBJ2-1	ASSQFTGNEQF
TRBV11-3	.	TRBJ2-5	ASSPTRNEETQY
TRBV20-1	TRBD2	TRBJ2-5	SAGSGGPEY
TRBV28	.	TRBJ1-5	ASSLYSGRVGNQPQH
TRBV14	.	TRBJ1-1	ASSRALRGNTEAF
TRBV25-1	.	TRBJ1-1	ASSLNGAANTEAF
TRBV12-3/TRBV12-4	.	TRBJ1-1	ASRASMDTEAF
TRBV20-1	.	TRBJ1-4	SARDRTRVNEKLF
TRBV11-2	.	TRBJ1-1	ASSLGAAAEAF
TRBV6-4	.	TRBJ1-1	ASRAGMNTEAF
TRBV6-5	TRBD1	TRBJ2-7	ASSYGTGSREQY
TRBV20-1	.	TRBJ2-6	SASEGRRSGANVLT
TRBV20-1	.	TRBJ2-5	SVPGTPRGETQY
TRBV11-2	TRBD1	TRBJ2-1	ASSVTRGSGEQF
TRBV30	.	TRBJ2-5	AWSSPTGSKTQY
TRBV6-5	.	TRBJ1-1	ASSYRTRGGRGEAF
TRBV7-9	.	TRBJ1-5	ASSRTGPPISPQH
TRBV6-2/TRBV6-3	.	TRBJ1-2	ASSYPPEYGYT
TRBV7-3	.	TRBJ2-5	ASSLLPGGEETQY
TRBV28	.	TRBJ1-5	ASSLSASNQPQH
TRBV10-3	TRBD1	TRBJ1-5	ATGGGTGQNQPQH
TRBV20-1	.	TRBJ1-6	SARDRRSLGSTLH
TRBV27	TRBD1	TRBJ2-7	ASSSPQTGGFGYEQY
TRBV28	TRBD1	TRBJ2-6	ASKAGQGFSLGANVLT
TRBV6-2/TRBV6-3	.	TRBJ2-6	ASSPPASGANVLT
TRBV12-3/TRBV12-4	TRBD1	TRBJ2-2	ASSPRQGTTGELF
TRBV19	.	TRBJ1-3	ASIEGNTIY
TRBV5-1	.	TRBJ1-4	ASTSGAEEKLF
TRBV2	TRBD1	TRBJ1-2	ASSLDRGRDYGYT
TRBV7-2	TRBD1	TRBJ2-2	ASSLTGTGRSVTGELF
TRBV18	.	TRBJ2-7	ASSLESDEQY
TRBV20-1	TRBD1	TRBJ1-1	SATRQGSWAF